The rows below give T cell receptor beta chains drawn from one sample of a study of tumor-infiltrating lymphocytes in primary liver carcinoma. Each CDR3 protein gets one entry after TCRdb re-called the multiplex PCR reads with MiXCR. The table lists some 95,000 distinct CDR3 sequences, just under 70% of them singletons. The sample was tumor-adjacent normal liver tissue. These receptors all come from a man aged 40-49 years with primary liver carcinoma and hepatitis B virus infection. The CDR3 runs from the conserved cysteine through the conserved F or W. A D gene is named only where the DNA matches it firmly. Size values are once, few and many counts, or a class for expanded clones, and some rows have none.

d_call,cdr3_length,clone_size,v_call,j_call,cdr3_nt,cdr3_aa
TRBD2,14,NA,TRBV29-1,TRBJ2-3,TGCAGCGTATGGACTAGCAGGGACACAGATACGCAGTATTTT,CSVWTSRDTDTQYF
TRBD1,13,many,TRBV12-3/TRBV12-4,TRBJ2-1,TGTGCCAGCAGCTCCACAGGGGAGAATGAGCAGTTCTTC,CASSSTGENEQFF
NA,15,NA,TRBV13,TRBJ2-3,TGTGCCAGTAGCTCGGGACAGAAGTACGGGGGTACGCAGTATTTT,CASSSGQKYGGTQYF
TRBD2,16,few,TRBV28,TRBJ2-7,TGTGCCAGCAGTTTATCCGGGACTAGCGGCTCCTACGAGCAGTACTTC,CASSLSGTSGSYEQYF
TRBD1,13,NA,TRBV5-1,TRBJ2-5,TGCGCCAGCCGCCTCAGGGGGCGGGAGACCCAGTACTTC,CASRLRGRETQYF
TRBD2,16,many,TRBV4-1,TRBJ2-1,TGCGCCAGCAGCCAGAATAGCGGGAGCTCCTACAATGAGCAGTTCTTC,CASSQNSGSSYNEQFF
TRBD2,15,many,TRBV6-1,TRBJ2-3,TGTGCCAGCAGTGAGACTAGCGGTCGCACAGATACGCAGTATTTT,CASSETSGRTDTQYF
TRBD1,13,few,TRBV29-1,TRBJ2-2,TGCAGCGTGGACAGGGGTAGGAGCGGGGAGCTGTTTTTT,CSVDRGRSGELFF
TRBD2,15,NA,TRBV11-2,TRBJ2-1,TGTGCCAGCAGCTGGGGGGGGACCTCCTACCATGAGCAGTTCTTC,CASSWGGTSYHEQFF
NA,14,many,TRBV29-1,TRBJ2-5,TGCAGCGTTGGGTACAGGGCCTACCAAGAGACCCAGTACTTC,CSVGYRAYQETQYF
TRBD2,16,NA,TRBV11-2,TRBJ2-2,TGTGCTAGCAGCTTAGTGGCGCCAGCGGGAACCGGGGAGCTGTTATTT,CASSLVAPAGTGELLF
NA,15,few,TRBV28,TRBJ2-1,TGTGCCAGCCTAAGGAACATAAACTCCTACAATGAGCAGTTCTTC,CASLRNINSYNEQFF
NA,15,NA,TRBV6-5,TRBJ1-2,TGTGCCAGCAGTTACGGGTCAGGGTGGTCCTATGGCTGCACCTTC,CASSYGSGWSYGCTF
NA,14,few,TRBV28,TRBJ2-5,TGTGCCAGCACCCCGGGCCTATCCCGGGAGACCCAGTACTTC,CASTPGLSRETQYF
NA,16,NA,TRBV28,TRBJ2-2,TGTGCCAGCAGTTTTTTAACGGGTGCGAACACCGGGGAGCTGTTTTTT,CASSFLTGANTGELFF
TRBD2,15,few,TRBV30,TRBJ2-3,TGTGCCTGGAGCCGGAGCGGGAGAAACACGGATACGCAGTATTTT,CAWSRSGRNTDTQYF
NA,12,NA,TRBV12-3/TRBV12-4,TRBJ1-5,TGTGCCAGCAGGGATAGCCATCAGCCCCAGCATTTT,CASRDSHQPQHF
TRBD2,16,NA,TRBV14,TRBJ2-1,TGTGCTAGCAGCCCTCCGGGACTAGCGGGAGAATATGGGCAGTTCTTC,CASSPPGLAGEYGQFF
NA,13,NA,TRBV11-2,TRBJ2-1,TGTACCAGCAGCCGACTCGGCTTGCAGGAGCACTTCTTC,CTSSRLGLQEHFF
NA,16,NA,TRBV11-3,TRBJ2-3,TGTGCCAGCAGCTGCGGAGGACATGGGGAGGCAGATACGCAGTATTTT,CASSCGGHGEADTQYF
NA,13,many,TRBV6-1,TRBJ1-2,TGTGCCAGCAGTGAAAACAGGGCGCATGGCTACACCTTC,CASSENRAHGYTF
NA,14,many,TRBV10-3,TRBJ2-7,TGTGCCATCAGTGAGTCGATAGGGAGGAACGAGCAGTACTTC,CAISESIGRNEQYF
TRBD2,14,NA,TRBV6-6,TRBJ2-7,TGTGTCAGTAGTTGTGCACTAGCGGGTGGTGAGCAGTACTTC,CVSSCALAGGEQYF
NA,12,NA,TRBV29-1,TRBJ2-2,TGCAACGTTGTCAGGGACACCGGGGAGCTGTTGTTT,CNVVRDTGELLF
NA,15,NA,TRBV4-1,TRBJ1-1,TGCGCCAGCAGCCACCAATGGGGAGAGACGGGTGAAGCTTTCTTT,CASSHQWGETGEAFF
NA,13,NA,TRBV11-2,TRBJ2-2,TGTGCCAGCAGCGGGCGGTCAGCCCGGGAGCTGTTTTTT,CASSGRSARELFF
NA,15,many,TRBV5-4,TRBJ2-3,TGTGCCAGCAGCTTGGGACCGTCTGGTCCAGATACGCAGTATTTT,CASSLGPSGPDTQYF
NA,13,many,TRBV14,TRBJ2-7,TGTGCCAGCAGCCGACAGACAGGGAGGGAGCAGTACTTC,CASSRQTGREQYF
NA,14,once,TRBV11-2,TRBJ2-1,TGTGCCAGCACTGATGGACATGCAAACAATGAGCAGTTCTTC,CASTDGHANNEQFF
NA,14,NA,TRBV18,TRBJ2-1,TGTGCCAGCTCACCGTCTGGGCCGGGCAATGAGCAGTTCTTC,CASSPSGPGNEQFF
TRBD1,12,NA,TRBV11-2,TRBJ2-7,TGTGCCAGCAACCCGGACAGGACTCGAAGGTTCTTC,CASNPDRTRRFF
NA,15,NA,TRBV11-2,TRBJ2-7,TGTGCCAGCAGCTTAGAGTCCGGGATCTCTGCCGAGCAGTACTTC,CASSLESGISAEQYF
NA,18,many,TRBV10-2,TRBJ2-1,TGCGCCAGCAATAATGCCCCGTCGACGACAGGGAGGGGGAATGAGCAGTTCTTC,CASNNAPSTTGRGNEQFF
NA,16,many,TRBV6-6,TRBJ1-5,TGTGCCAGCAGTTACGGGACCTTATATAGCAATCAGCCCCAGCATTTT,CASSYGTLYSNQPQHF
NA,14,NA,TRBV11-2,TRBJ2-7,TGTGCCAGCAGCCTAACTGACACTGCCTACGAACGGTACTTC,CASSLTDTAYERYF
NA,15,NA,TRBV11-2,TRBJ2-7,TGTGCCAGCAGACAGAACGGGGCCTGCTCCTACGAGCAGTACTTC,CASRQNGACSYEQYF
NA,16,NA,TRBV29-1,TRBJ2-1,TGCAGCGTTGGAGATCGGAAACGAACGGCGGGCGATGAGCAGTTCTTC,CSVGDRKRTAGDEQFF
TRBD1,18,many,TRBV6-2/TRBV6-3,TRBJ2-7,TGTGCCAGCAGTTACTCGATCAACCAGGGACAGGACCCCTACGAGCAGTACTTC,CASSYSINQGQDPYEQYF
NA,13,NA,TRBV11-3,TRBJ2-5,TGTGTCAGAAGCAGAGGGACCATAGAGACCCAGTACTTC,CVRSRGTIETQYF
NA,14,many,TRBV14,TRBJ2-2,TGTGCCAGCAGCCAGATCACAGGCACCGGGGAGCTGTTTTTT,CASSQITGTGELFF
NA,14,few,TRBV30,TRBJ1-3,TGTGCCTGGATGAGGTCCGACTCTGGAAACACCATATATTTT,CAWMRSDSGNTIYF
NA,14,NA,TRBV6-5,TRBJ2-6,TGTGCCAGCAGTCGAGAAGCTGAGGCCAACGTCCCGACTTTC,CASSREAEANVPTF
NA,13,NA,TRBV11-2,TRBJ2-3,TGTGCCAGCAGCTTAGAGGACACAGATATGCACTATTTT,CASSLEDTDMHYF
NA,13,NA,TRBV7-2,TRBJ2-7,TGTGCCAGCAGCCCGGTTCGGGGGTACGAGCAGTACTTC,CASSPVRGYEQYF
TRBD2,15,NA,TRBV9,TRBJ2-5,TGTGCCAGCAGCGTGTTAGCGGGGTTCCAAGAGACCCAGTACTTC,CASSVLAGFQETQYF
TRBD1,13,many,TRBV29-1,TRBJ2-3,TGCAGCGCTGGGCCGCAGGGGGCTGATACGCAGTATTTT,CSAGPQGADTQYF
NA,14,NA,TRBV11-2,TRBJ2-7,TGTGCCAACAGCTTAACCGACGGAGCCCACGGCCAGTACTTC,CANSLTDGAHGQYF
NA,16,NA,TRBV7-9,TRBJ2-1,TGTGCCAGGAGCTCTAGTGGACCCCAGCAGTGGGCTGAGCAGTTCTTC,CARSSSGPQQWAEQFF
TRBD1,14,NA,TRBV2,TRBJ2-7,TGTGCCAGCATCCGGGACAGGGGACCATACGAGCAGTACTTC,CASIRDRGPYEQYF
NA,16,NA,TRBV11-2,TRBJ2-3,TGTACCAGCATCCCATCCGGGACGGGGAACACAGATACGCAGTATTTT,CTSIPSGTGNTDTQYF
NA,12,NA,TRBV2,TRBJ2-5,TGTGCCAGCTGGGGAAGTCAAGAGACCCAGTACTTC,CASWGSQETQYF
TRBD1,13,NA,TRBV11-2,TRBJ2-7,TGTACCAGCAGCACCGGGACAGGGCGGGGGCAGTACTTC,CTSSTGTGRGQYF
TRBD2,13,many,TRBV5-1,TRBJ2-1,TGCGCCAGCGGCGCTAGCGGGAGGAATGAGCAGTTCTTC,CASGASGRNEQFF
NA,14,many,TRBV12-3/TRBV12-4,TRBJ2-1,TGTGCCAGCAGACTAGGTCAATCTCTGGGCGAGCAGTTCTTC,CASRLGQSLGEQFF
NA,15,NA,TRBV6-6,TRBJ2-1,TGTGCCAGCAATGGGGGACACATAGGGCATTACGAGCAGTTCTTC,CASNGGHIGHYEQFF
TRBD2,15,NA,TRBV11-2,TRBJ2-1,TGTGTCAGCAGCTTAGATTCTAGCGGAAGGGGTGAGCAGTTCTTC,CVSSLDSSGRGEQFF
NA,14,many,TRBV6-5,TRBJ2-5,TGTGCCAGCAGTTCTTATAGGCTCCAAGAGACCCAGTACTTC,CASSSYRLQETQYF